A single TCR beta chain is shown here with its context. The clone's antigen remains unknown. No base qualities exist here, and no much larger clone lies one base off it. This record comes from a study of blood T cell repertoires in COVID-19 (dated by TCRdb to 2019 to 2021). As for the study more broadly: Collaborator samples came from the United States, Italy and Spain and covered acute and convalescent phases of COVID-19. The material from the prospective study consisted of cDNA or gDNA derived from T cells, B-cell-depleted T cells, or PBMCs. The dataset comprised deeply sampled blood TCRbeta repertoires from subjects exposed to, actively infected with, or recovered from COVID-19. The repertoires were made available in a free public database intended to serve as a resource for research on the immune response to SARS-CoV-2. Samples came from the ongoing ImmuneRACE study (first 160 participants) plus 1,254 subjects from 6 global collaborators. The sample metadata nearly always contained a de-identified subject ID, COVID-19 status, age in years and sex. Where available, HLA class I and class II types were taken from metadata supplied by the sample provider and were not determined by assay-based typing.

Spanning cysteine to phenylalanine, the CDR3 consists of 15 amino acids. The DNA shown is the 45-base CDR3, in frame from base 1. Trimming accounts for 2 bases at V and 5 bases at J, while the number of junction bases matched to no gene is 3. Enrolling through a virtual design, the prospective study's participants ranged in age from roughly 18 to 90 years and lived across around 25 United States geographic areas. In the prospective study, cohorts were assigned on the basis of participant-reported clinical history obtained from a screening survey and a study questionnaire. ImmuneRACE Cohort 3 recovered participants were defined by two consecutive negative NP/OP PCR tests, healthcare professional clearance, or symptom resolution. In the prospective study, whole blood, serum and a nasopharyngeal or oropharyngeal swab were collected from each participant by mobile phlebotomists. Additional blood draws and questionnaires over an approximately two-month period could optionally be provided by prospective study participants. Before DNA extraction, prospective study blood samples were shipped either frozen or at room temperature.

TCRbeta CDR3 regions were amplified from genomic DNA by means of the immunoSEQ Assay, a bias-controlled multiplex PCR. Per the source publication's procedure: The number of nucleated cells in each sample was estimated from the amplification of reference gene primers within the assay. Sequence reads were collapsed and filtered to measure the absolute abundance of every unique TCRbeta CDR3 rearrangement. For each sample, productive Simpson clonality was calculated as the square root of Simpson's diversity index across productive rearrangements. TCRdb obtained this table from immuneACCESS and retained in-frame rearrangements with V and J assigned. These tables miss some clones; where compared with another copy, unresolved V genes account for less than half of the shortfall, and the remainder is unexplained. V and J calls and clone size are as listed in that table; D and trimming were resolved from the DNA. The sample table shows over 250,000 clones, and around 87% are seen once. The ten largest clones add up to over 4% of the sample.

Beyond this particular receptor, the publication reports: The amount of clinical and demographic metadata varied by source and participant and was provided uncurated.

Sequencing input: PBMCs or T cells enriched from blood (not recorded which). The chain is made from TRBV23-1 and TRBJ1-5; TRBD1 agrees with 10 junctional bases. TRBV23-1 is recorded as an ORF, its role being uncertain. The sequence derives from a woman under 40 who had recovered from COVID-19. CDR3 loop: CASSQRGTGDQPQHF. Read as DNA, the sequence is TGCGCCAGCAGTCAAAGGGGGACAGGGGATCAGCCCCAGCATTTT.